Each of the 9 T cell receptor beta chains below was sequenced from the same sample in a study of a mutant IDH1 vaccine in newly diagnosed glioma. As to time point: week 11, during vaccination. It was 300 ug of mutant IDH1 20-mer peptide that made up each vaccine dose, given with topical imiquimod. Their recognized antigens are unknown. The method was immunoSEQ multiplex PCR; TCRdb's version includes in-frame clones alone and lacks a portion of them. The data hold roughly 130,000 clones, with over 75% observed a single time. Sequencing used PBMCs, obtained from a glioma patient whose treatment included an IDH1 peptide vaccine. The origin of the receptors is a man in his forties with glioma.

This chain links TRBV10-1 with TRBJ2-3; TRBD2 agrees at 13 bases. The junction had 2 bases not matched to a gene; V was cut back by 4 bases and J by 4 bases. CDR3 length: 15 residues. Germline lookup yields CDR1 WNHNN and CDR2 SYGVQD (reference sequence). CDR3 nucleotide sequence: TGCGCCAGCAGTGGACTAGCGGGAGGTCCAGATACGCAGTATTTT. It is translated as CASSGLAGGPDTQYF.

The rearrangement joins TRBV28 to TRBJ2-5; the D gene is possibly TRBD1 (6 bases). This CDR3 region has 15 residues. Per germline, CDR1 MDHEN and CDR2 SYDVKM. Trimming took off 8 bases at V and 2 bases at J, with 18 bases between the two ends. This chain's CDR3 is CASDSPGAGQETQYF. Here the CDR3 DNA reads TGTGCCAGCGACTCACCAGGGGCAGGTCAAGAGACCCAGTACTTC.

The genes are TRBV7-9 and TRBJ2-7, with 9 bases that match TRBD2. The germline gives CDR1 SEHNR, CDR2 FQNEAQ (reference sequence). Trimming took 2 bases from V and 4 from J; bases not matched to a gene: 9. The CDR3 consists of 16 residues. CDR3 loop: CASSLTGTSFLYEQYF. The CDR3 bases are TGTGCCAGCAGCTTAACCGGGACTAGCTTCTTGTACGAGCAGTACTTC.

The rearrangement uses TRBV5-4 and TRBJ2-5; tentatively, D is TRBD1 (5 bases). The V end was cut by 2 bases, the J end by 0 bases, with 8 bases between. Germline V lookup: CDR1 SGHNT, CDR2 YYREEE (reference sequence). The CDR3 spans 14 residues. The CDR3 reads CASSLAGYQETQYF. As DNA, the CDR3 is TGTGCCAGCAGCTTAGCAGGGTACCAAGAGACCCAGTACTTC.

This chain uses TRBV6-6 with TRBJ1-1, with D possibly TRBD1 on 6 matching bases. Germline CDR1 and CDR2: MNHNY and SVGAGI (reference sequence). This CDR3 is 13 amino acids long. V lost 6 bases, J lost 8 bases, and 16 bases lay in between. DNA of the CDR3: TGTGCCAGCAGAAAAACCGGGGGCGGGGAAGCTTTCTTT. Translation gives CASRKTGGGEAFF.

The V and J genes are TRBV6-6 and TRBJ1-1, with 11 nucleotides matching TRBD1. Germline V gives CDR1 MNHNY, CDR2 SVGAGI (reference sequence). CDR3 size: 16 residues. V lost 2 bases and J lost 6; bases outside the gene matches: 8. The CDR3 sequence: CASSYGRDRGTPEAFF. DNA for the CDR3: TGTGCCAGCAGTTACGGGAGGGACAGGGGGACCCCTGAAGCTTTCTTT.

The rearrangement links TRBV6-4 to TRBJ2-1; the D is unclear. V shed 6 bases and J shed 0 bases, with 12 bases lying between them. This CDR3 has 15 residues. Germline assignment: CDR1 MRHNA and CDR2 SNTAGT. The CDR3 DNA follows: TGTGCCAGCAGGGCGACTTTTAGCTCCTACAATGAGCAGTTCTTC. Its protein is CASRATFSSYNEQFF.

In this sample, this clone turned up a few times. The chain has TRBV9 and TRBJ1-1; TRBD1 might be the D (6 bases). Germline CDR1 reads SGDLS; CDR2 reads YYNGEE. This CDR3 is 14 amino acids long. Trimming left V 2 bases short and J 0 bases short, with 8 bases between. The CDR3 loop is CASSVGHVNTEAFF. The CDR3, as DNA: TGTGCCAGCAGCGTGGGACACGTGAACACTGAAGCTTTCTTT.

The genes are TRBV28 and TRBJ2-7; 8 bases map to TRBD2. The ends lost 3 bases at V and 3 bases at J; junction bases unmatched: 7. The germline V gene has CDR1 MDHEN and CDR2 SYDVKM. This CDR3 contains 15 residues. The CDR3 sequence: CASSFLLAVSYEQYF. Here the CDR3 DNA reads TGTGCCAGCAGTTTCCTACTAGCGGTGAGCTACGAGCAGTACTTC.